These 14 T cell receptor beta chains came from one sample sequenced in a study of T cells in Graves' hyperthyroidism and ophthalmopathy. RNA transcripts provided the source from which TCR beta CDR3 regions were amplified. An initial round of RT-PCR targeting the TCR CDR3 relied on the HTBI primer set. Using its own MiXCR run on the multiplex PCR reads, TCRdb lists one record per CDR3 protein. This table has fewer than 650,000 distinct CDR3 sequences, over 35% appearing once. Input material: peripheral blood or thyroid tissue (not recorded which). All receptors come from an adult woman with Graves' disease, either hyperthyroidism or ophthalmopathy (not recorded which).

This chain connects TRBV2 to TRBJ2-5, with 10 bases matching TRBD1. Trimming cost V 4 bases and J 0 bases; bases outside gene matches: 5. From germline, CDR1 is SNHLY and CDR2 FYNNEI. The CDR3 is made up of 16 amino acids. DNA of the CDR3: TGTGCCAGCAGTGTCCGGGACAGGGGCAACCAAGAGACCCAGTACTTC. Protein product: CASSVRDRGNQETQYF.

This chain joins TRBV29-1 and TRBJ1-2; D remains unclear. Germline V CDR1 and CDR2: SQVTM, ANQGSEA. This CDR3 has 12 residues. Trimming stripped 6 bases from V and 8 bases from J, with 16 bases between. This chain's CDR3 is CSVLSPGSGYTF. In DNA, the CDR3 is TGCAGCGTCCTTAGCCCCGGGAGCGGCTACACCTTC. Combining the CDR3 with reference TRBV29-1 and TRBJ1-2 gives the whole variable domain SAVISQKPSRDICQRGTSLTIQCQVDSQVTMMFWYRQQPGQSLTLIATANQGSEATYESGFVIDKFPISRPNLTFSTLTVSNMSPEDSSIYLCSVLSPGSGYTFGSGTRLTVV.

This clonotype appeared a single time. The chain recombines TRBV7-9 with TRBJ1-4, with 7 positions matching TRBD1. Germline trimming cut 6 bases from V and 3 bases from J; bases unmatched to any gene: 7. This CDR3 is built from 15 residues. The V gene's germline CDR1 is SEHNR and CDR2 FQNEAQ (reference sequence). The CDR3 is CASSQDRVPNEKLFF. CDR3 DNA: TGTGCCAGCAGTCAAGACAGGGTTCCTAATGAAAAACTGTTTTTT.

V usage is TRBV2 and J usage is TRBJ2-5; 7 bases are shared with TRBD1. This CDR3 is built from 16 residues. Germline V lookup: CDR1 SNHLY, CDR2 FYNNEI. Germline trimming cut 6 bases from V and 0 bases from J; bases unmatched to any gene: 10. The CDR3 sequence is CASSLGQAKYQETQYF. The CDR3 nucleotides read TGTGCCAGCAGCCTCGGACAGGCTAAATACCAAGAGACCCAGTACTTC.

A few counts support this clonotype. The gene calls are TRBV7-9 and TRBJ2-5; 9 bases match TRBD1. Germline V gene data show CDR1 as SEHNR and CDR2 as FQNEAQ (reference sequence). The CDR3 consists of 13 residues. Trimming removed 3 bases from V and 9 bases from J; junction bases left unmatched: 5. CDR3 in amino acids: CASSLDRGQPQYF. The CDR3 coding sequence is TGTGCCAGCAGCTTGGACAGGGGTCAGCCCCAGTACTTC. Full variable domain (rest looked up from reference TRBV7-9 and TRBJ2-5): DTGVSQNPRHKITKRGQNVTFRCDPISEHNRLYWYRQTLGQGPEFLTYFQNEAQLEKSRLLSDRFSAERPKGSFSTLEIQRTEQGDSAMYLCASSLDRGQPQYFGPGTRLLVL.

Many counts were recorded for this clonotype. This CDR3 reads CASVRETGDYGYTF. The DNA of the CDR3 is TGTGCCAGCGTCAGAGAGACAGGAGACTATGGCTACACCTTC. This chain connects TRBV12-3 or TRBV12-4 to TRBJ1-2; D is possibly TRBD1 (6 bases). The ends were cut back, 8 bases at V and 3 bases at J, with 16 bases in the middle. This CDR3 has 14 amino acids.

CDR3 residues: CASSLYRVTGNQPQHF. The CDR3 region has the DNA TGTGCCAGCAGCTTATATAGGGTTACAGGCAATCAGCCCCAGCATTTT. The chain carries TRBV7-2 and TRBJ1-5; D uncertain. There are 16 residues in the CDR3. The V end lost 2 bases, the J end lost 2 bases, and 13 bases lay between the germline ends. Germline CDR1 and CDR2: SGHTA and FQGNSA.

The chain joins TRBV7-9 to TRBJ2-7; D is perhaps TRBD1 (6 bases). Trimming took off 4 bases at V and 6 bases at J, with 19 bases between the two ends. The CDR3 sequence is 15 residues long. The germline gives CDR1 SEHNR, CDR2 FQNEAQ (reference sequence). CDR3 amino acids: CASSSTAGTRSEQYF. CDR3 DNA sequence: TGTGCCAGCAGCTCGACCGCCGGGACAAGGAGCGAGCAGTACTTC.

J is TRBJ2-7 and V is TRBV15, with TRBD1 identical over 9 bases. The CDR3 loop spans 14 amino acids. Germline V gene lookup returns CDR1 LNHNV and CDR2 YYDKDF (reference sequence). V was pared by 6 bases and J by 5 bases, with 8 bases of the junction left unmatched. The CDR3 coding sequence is TGTGCCACCAGTCCGGGACAGGGAATACACGAGCAGTACTTC. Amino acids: CATSPGQGIHEQYF.

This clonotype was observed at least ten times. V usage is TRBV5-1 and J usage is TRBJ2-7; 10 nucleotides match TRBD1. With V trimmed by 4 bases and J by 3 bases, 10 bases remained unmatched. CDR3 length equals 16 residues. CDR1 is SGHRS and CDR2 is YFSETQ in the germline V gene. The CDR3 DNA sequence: TGCGCCAGCAGCCGAGGGACAGGGGCTTTACGCTACGAGCAGTACTTC. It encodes CASSRGTGALRYEQYF.

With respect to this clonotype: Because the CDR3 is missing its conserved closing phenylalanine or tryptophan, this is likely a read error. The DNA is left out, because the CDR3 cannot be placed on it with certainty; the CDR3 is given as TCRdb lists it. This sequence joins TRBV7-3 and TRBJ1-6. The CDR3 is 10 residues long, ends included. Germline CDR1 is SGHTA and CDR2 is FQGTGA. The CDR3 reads CASSLSGVAS.

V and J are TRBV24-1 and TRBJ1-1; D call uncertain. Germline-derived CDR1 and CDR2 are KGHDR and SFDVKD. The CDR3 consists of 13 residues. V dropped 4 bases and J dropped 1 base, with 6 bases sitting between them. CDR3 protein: CATSEGRNTEAFF. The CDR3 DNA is TGTGCCACCAGTGAGGGGAGGAACACTGAAGCTTTCTTT.

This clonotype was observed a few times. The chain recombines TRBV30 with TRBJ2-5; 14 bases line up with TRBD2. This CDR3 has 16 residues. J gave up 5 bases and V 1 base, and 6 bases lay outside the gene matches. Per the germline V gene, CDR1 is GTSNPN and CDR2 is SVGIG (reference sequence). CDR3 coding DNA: TGTGCCTGGAGTGAGGGACTAGCGGGAGTGGGGGAGACCCAGTACTTC. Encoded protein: CAWSEGLAGVGETQYF.

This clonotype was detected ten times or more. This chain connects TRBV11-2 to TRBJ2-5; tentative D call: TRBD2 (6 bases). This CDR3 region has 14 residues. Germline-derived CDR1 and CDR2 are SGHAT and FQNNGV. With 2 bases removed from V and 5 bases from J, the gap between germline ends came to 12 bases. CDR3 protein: CASSLMEGSETQYF. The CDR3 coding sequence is TGTGCCAGCAGCTTAATGGAGGGGTCGGAGACCCAGTACTTC.